This entry is about one T cell receptor (beta chain). Its matching antigen is unknown. Trimming removed 6 bases from V and 8 bases from J, with 11 bases in between. CDR3 length equals 12 residues. The V gene's germline CDR1 is SGHVS and CDR2 FQNEAQ. The use of a sample-barcoded 5' primer and a J-beta primer mix characterized a second PCR of roughly 7 to 11 cycles. TCRdb analysed the 5' RACE reads with MiXCR anew, one entry per CDR3 protein. The sample consists of 800,000 to 1,300,000 distinct CDR3 sequences, almost 25% of them appearing once. The data were obtained in a study of blood T cells in healthy people across ages. Points from the study as a whole: Per million T cells, TCR beta diversity dropped roughly linearly as age increased.

Isolating PBMCs gave at least 6.5 million of these cells per sample. These same data were also listed under a study on T cells of mothers and their children. This second study notes: During the second PCR, the M1S primer introduced sample barcodes along with 2-4 random nucleotides. A slight, non-significant increase in overlap was found for related mother-child pairs relative to unrelated pairs.

V usage is TRBV7-8 and J usage is TRBJ2-1; D not certain. This TCR derives from a girl aged 2-10 years in good health. The sequenced sample was blood. CDR3 region: CASSRVAHEQFF. CDR3 sequence (DNA): TGTGCCAGCAGTAGAGTCGCCCATGAGCAGTTCTTC.